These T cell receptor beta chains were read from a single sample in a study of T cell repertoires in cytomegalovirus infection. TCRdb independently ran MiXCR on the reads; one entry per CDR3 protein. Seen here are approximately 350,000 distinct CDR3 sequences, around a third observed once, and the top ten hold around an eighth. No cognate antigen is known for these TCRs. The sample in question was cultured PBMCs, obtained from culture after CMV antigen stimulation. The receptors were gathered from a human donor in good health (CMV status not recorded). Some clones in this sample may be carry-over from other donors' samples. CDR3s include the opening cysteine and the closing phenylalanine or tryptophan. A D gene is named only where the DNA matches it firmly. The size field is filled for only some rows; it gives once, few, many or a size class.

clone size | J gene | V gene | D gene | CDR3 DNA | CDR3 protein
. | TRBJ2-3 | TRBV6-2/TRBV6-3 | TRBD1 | TGTGCCAGCAGGACGGACAGGAATACGCAGTATTTT | CASRTDRNTQYF
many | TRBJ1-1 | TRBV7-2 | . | TGTGCCAGCAGCACCCGGACATATTGGACTGAAGCTTTCTTT | CASSTRTYWTEAFF
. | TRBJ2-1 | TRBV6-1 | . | TGTGCCAGCAGTATCGGGGCCTCCACCTACAATGAGCAGTTCTTC | CASSIGASTYNEQFF
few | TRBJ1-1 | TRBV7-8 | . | TGTGCCAGCAGCTCGCCCGCGGGGGTGATGAACACTGAAGCTTTCTTT | CASSSPAGVMNTEAFF
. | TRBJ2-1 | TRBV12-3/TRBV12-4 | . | TGTGCCAGCAGCCCCATTTTGAGGGGAAGGAGCTCCTACAATGAGCAGTTCTTC | CASSPILRGRSSYNEQFF
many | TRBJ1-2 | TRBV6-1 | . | TGTGCCAGCAGCCCAGGGCCAGGGGGCTACACCTTC | CASSPGPGGYTF
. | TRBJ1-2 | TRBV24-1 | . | TGTGCCACCAGTTCGAAGGAAAACTATGGCTACACCTTC | CATSSKENYGYTF
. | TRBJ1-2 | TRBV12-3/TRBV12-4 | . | TGTGCCAGCAGTTTTTCAGGGTTAGGCTATGGCTACACCTTC | CASSFSGLGYGYTF
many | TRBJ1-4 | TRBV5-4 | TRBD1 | TGTGCCAGCAGCCTTAGGGGGCAGATTGCAACTAATGAAAAACTGTTTTTT | CASSLRGQIATNEKLFF
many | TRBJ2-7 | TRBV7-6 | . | TGTGCCAGCAGCCACAGGACTGGCTACGAGCAGTACTTC | CASSHRTGYEQYF
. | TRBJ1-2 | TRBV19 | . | TGTGCCAGTATGCCCCTCCACGCGGGGGCAGAGTTCTACACCTTC | CASMPLHAGAEFYTF
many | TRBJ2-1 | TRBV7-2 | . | TGTGCCAGCAGCTTAGCGGGCGCACAATGGGGCAATGAGCAGTTCTTC | CASSLAGAQWGNEQFF
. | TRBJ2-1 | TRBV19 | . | TGTGCCAGTAGTATTTGGGGACCATACAATGAGCAGTTCTTC | CASSIWGPYNEQFF
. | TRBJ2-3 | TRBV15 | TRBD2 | TGTGCCACCAGCAGACCCACTAGCGGGAGCACAGATACGCAGTATTTT | CATSRPTSGSTDTQYF
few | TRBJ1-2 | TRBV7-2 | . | TGTGCCAGCAGCTTAGTTACGGGGCAGAATGGCTACACCTTC | CASSLVTGQNGYTF
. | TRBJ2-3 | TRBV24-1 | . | TGTGCCACGGCGAGGACAGATACGCAGTATTTT | CATARTDTQYF
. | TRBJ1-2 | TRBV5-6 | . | TGTGCCAGCAGTATGGAGGGGCCCGTGAACTATGGCTACACCTTC | CASSMEGPVNYGYTF
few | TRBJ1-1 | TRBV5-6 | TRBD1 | TGTGCCAGCAGTTCTATGACAGGGCTTCGAGTCACTGAAGCTTTCTTT | CASSSMTGLRVTEAFF
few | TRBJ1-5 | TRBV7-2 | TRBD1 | TGTGCCAGCAGCTTAAACTCCCCAGGGGGCGAGGGTCAGCCCCAGCATTTT | CASSLNSPGGEGQPQHF
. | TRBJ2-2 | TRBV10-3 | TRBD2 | TGTGCCATCAGACCGGGACTAGCGGGTAACACCGGGGAGCTGTTTTTT | CAIRPGLAGNTGELFF
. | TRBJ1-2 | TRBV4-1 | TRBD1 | TGCGCCAGCAGCCACTTACTGGACAGGGGGAGTCGTGATGGCTACACCTTC | CASSHLLDRGSRDGYTF
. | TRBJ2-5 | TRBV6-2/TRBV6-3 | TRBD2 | TGTGCCAGCAGTGAAGGACTAGCGGGAGGGCCCCCCCAAGAGACCCAGTACTTC | CASSEGLAGGPPQETQYF
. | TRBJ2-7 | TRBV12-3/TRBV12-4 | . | TGTGCCAGCAGTCCCCAGGGGACGTACGAGCAGTACTTC | CASSPQGTYEQYF
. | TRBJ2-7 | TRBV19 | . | TGTGCCAGTAGTATTTCGTGGGGCCCCATCTACGAGCAGTACTTC | CASSISWGPIYEQYF
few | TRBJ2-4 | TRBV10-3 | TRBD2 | TGTGCCATCAGTGACGCGGCGGGAGGAGGTTCCCTAGGTCAGTACTTC | CAISDAAGGGSLGQYF
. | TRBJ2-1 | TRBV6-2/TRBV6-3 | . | TGTGCCAGCAGCCGCAGTAGCGGTAACAATGAGCAGTTCTTC | CASSRSSGNNEQFF
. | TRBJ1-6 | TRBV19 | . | TGTGCCAGTACCTCCGGGCGGGCCCTCCACTTT | CASTSGRALHF
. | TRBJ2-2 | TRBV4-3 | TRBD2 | TGCGCCAGCAGCCAAGATGGGCTAGCGGGAGGGCCGGACACCGGGGAGCTGTTTTTT | CASSQDGLAGGPDTGELFF
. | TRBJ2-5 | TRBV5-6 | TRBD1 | TGTGCCAGCAGCTTGACCGGGACAGGGAATCAAGAGACCCAGTACTTC | CASSLTGTGNQETQYF
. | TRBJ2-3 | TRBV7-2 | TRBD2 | TGTGCCAGCAGCTCCGGCTGGGGCCGGAGACTAGCGTTGGGAGATACGCAGTATTTT | CASSSGWGRRLALGDTQYF
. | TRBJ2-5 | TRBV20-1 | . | TGCAGTGCTAAGAATGGAGAGACCCAGTACTTC | CSAKNGETQYF
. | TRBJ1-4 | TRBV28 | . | TGTGCCAGCAGACGGGCCAGAAATGAAAAACTGTTTTTT | CASRRARNEKLFF
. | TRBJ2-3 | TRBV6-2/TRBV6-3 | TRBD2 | TGTGCCAGCAGTTATTCCAGCGGGAGCCGTTCAGATACGCAGTATTTT | CASSYSSGSRSDTQYF
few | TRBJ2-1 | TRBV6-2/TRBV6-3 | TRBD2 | TGTGCCAGCAGTCCCCTGTGGCTAGCGGCATACAATGAGCAGTTCTTC | CASSPLWLAAYNEQFF
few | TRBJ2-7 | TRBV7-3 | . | TGTGCCAGCAGCCTAGGGCTCAACTACGAGCAGTACTTC | CASSLGLNYEQYF
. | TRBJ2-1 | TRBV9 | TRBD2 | TGTGCCAGCAGCGCCACTAGCGGGAACAATGAGCAGTTCTTC | CASSATSGNNEQFF
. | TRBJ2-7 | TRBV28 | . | TGTGCCAGCAGGGATGGGACGTTACGCTACGAGCAGTACTTC | CASRDGTLRYEQYF
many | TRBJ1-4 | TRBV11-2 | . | TGTGCCAGCAGCTTAGGGCATCTCGGAGGAGGTGAAAAACTGTTTTTT | CASSLGHLGGGEKLFF
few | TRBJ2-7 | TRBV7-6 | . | TGTGCCAGCAGCTTATCTGCGACTACCTACGAGCAGTACTTC | CASSLSATTYEQYF
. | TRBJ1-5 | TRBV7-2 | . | TGTGCCAGCAGCACAGGACAGCAGGGGCCCCAGCATTTT | CASSTGQQGPQHF
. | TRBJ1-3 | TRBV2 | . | TGTGCCAGCAGTGATTGGCTCGACCACTCTGGAAACACCATATATTTT | CASSDWLDHSGNTIYF
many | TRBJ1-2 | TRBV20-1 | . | TGCAGTGCTAGAGATCGCCAGTTGGATGGCTACACCTTC | CSARDRQLDGYTF
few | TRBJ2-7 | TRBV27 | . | TGTGCCAGCAGTGACAGACTAAACATGTACGAGCAGTACTTC | CASSDRLNMYEQYF
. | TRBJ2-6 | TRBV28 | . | TGTGCCCCAGTGGGGGGCCGATCTGGGGCCAACGTCCTGACTTTC | CAPVGGRSGANVLTF
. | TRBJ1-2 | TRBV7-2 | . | TGTGCCAGCAGCTTAGCGCTGGGGGCGGAGGGCTACACCTTC | CASSLALGAEGYTF
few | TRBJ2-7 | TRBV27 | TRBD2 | TGTGCCAGCAGTGTAGCCCCGGGACTAGCGGGAGTATACGAGCAGTACTTC | CASSVAPGLAGVYEQYF
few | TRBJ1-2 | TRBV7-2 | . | TGTGCCAGCAGCCGTACGGGGGGAGGGTATGGCTACACCTTC | CASSRTGGGYGYTF
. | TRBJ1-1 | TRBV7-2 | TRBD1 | TGTGCCAGCAGCCCCAGACAGGGATGGGCCACTGAAGCTTTCTTT | CASSPRQGWATEAFF
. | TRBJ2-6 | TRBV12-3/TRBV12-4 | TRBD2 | TGTGCCAGCAGGAGAGCGGGAGCTGGGGCCAACGTCCTGACTTTC | CASRRAGAGANVLTF
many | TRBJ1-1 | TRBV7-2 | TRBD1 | TGTGCCAGCAGCCCAGGGGACAGGGTTAACACTGAAGCTTTCTTT | CASSPGDRVNTEAFF
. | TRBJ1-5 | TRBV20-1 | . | TGCAGTGCTAGAGGCGCGACAGTTGGCAATCAGCCCCAGCATTTT | CSARGATVGNQPQHF
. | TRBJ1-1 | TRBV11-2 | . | TGTGCCAGCAGCTCAAGGACAGAAAGTCCTGAAGCTTTCTTT | CASSSRTESPEAFF
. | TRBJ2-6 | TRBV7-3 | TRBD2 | TGTGCCAGCAGCTTAAACGGGGGGGCTGGGGCCAACGTCCTGACTTTC | CASSLNGGAGANVLTF
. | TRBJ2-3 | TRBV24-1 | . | TGTGCCACCAGTGAGGAGGACCTGTCGGATACGCAGTATTTT | CATSEEDLSDTQYF
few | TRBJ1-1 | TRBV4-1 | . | TGCGCCAGCAGCCGGTCGGGGCAGTCGAACACTGAAGCTTTCTTT | CASSRSGQSNTEAFF
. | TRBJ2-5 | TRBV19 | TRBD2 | TGTGCCAGTAGTAGACTAGCCCAAGAGACCCAGTACTTC | CASSRLAQETQYF
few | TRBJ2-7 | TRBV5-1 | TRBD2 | TGCGCCAGCAGCTTGGGGACTAGCGGGGGTCTCCCCTTCTACTACGAGCAGTACTTC | CASSLGTSGGLPFYYEQYF
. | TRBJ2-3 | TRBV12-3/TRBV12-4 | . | TGTGCCAGCAGTTTAAGACCAGGGTCTCCAGATACGCAGTATTTT | CASSLRPGSPDTQYF
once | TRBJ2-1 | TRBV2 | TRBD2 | TGTGCCAGTAGCGGGCGGAGCTCCTACAATGAGCAGTTCTTC | CASSGRSSYNEQFF
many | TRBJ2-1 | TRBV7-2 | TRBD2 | TGTGCCAGCAGCCTGGCGCTAGCGGGGAGAAATGAGCAGTTCTTC | CASSLALAGRNEQFF